Below, 23 T cell receptor beta chains from the same sample are listed, as sequenced in a study of T cell responses to AZD1222 COVID-19 vaccine. Measured with immunoSEQ multiplex PCR; TCRdb has only the in-frame clones, and not every one. Of under 130,000 clones in the sample, more than 75% were seen once. The specimen was peripheral blood, collected on day 0 of AZD1222 vaccination. These receptors originate from an adult in good health.

This clone has a single count. The CDR3 bases are TGTGCCAGCAGCCCACCAGGGTCGGCTGAGCAGTTCTTC. Its translation: CASSPPGSAEQFF. The chain is built from TRBV7-9 and TRBJ2-1; D is possibly TRBD1 (5 bases). This CDR3 comprises 13 residues. Germline CDR1 SEHNR, CDR2 FQNEAQ (reference sequence). Trimming left V 5 bases short and J 9 bases short, with 14 bases between.

This chain uses TRBV6-6 with TRBJ1-5, with 7 bases matching TRBD1. V shed 5 bases, J shed 3 bases, and the junction held 13 bases outside the gene matches. From germline, CDR1 is MNHNY and CDR2 SVGAGI (reference sequence). This CDR3 contains 17 residues. CDR3 residues: CASSPNRGNVANQPQHF. The CDR3 region has the DNA TGTGCCAGCAGTCCGAACAGGGGAAACGTTGCCAATCAGCCCCAGCATTTT.

This clone appeared a few times. The chain uses TRBV11-1 and TRBJ2-6; D is unresolved. Germline-derived CDR1 and CDR2 are SGHAT and FQDESV (reference sequence). The CDR3 sequence is 13 residues long. V was shortened by 3 bases and J by 2 bases, with 2 bases between the two germline ends. The CDR3 sequence: CASSLAGANVLTF. CDR3 in DNA: TGTGCCAGCAGCTTGGCTGGGGCCAACGTCCTGACTTTC.

V gene TRBV6-5 combines with J gene TRBJ1-5; no clear D. CDR1 is MNHEY, CDR2 SVGAGI, per germline. The CDR3 is 13 residues long. V gave up 11 bases and J gave up 9 bases, with 20 bases separating them. This chain's CDR3 is CASQKGPLGPQHF. As DNA, the CDR3 is TGTGCCTCCCAGAAAGGTCCCCTGGGGCCCCAGCATTTT.

The J gene is TRBJ1-1, the V gene TRBV7-8; D unresolved. V was pared by 5 bases and J by 4 bases, with 17 bases between. The germline CDR1 and CDR2 sequences are SGHVS and FQNEAQ. The CDR3 has 15 residues. CDR3 residues: CASSRRPVSGTEAFF. CDR3 bases: TGTGCCAGCAGCCGTAGACCGGTTTCGGGCACTGAAGCTTTCTTT.

The chain combines TRBV12-3 or TRBV12-4 with TRBJ1-5, with 11 bases matching TRBD1. This CDR3 is 13 amino acids long. Trimming took 9 bases from V and 7 from J; bases not matched to a gene: 5. CDR3 DNA: TGTGCCAGTGGGGGGACAGGGGGGCAGCCCCAGCATTTT. Encoded protein: CASGGTGGQPQHF.

The chain has TRBV6-4 and TRBJ2-2; TRBD1 matches at 7 bases. Germline CDR1 reads MRHNA; CDR2 reads SNTAGT. V lost 0 bases, J lost 10 bases, and 8 bases stayed unmatched. The CDR3 runs to 15 residues. CDR3 in amino acids: CASSDSPADREELFF. The CDR3 DNA sequence: TGTGCCAGCAGTGACTCACCAGCTGACAGGGAGGAGCTGTTTTTT.

This rearrangement joins TRBV7-9 to TRBJ1-1; D is undetermined. CDR3 length equals 13 residues. V was pared by 3 bases and J by 2 bases, with 7 bases between. Germline V gene lookup returns CDR1 SEHNR and CDR2 FQNEAQ (reference sequence). CDR3 DNA: TGTGCCAGCAGCTTTAACGAAAACACTGAAGCTTTCTTT. Translation: CASSFNENTEAFF. Full variable domain (remainder filled in from reference TRBV7-9 and TRBJ1-1): DTGVSQNPRHKITKRGQNVTFRCDPISEHNRLYWYRQTLGQGPEFLTYFQNEAQLEKSRLLSDRFSAERPKGSFSTLEIQRTEQGDSAMYLCASSFNENTEAFFGQGTRLTVV.

This sequence joins TRBV20-1 and TRBJ1-1; 7 bases align to TRBD1. CDR3 length: 13 amino acids. V was clipped by 3 bases and J by 5 bases; unmatched bases: 6. Germline V gives CDR1 DFQATT, CDR2 SNEGSKA (reference sequence). The CDR3 is CSASVQGGTEAFF. The CDR3 bases are TGCAGTGCTAGTGTGCAGGGGGGGACTGAAGCTTTCTTT.

This clone was counted a single time. This chain uses TRBV2 with TRBJ2-3, with D possibly being TRBD1 (5 bases). Trimming took 8 bases from V and 7 from J, leaving 31 bases between them. CDR1 and CDR2 from the germline V gene are SNHLY and FYNNEI. The CDR3 has 18 amino acids. The CDR3 DNA sequence: TGTGCCAGCTCGGTGTGGTCGCTGGTCGCGGTTGCAGGGAATACGCAGTATTTT. Translated: CASSVWSLVAVAGNTQYF.

The rearrangement uses TRBV11-2 and TRBJ2-7; 7 positions match TRBD1. The CDR3 covers 15 residues. The V gene end was trimmed by 5 bases and the J gene end by 0 bases; junction bases not matched to a gene: 7. Germline V CDR1 and CDR2: SGHAT, FQNNGV. The CDR3 bases are TGTGCCAGCAGCCGTGACAGGGCTAGCTCCTACGAGCAGTACTTC. This encodes CASSRDRASSYEQYF.

This chain links TRBV19 with TRBJ2-7; D assignment may be TRBD1 or TRBD2 (6 bases each). Germline CDR1 and CDR2: LNHDA and SQIVND (reference sequence). The CDR3 length is 15 residues. V lost 5 bases to trimming and J lost 6 bases, with 20 bases between them. The CDR3 sequence is CASSRPGFGGGEQYF. CDR3 in DNA: TGTGCCAGTAGTCGACCAGGTTTCGGGGGCGGCGAGCAGTACTTC.

V and J are TRBV29-1 and TRBJ1-2, with D hard to call. CDR1 is SQVTM, CDR2 ANQGSEA, per germline. The V gene lost 4 bases and the J gene lost 6 bases, with 9 bases spanning the gap. The CDR3 has 11 residues. The CDR3 coding sequence is TGCAGCGTTGGAGGGTTTGATGGCTACACCTTC. It yields the protein CSVGGFDGYTF.

V and J are TRBV6-2 or TRBV6-3 and TRBJ1-2; D call uncertain. The germline V and J ends were trimmed by 0 bases and 2 bases, with 16 bases remaining between them. CDR1 and CDR2 (germline): MNHEY, SVGEGT. The length of the CDR3 is 17 residues. CDR3: CASSYSPALPFNYGYTF. CDR3 bases: TGTGCCAGCAGTTACTCCCCTGCCCTACCTTTCAACTATGGCTACACCTTC.

The chain has TRBV6-5 and TRBJ1-2, with D hard to call. Germline loops: CDR1 MNHEY, CDR2 SVGAGI. Trimming took 1 base from V and 6 from J, leaving 6 bases between them. The CDR3 has 12 residues. The CDR3 protein is CASSYLGNGYTF. In DNA, the CDR3 is TGTGCCAGCAGTTACTTGGGAAATGGCTACACCTTC.

V and J are TRBV5-1 and TRBJ2-7, with D possibly matching TRBD1 (6 bases). V was clipped by 4 bases and J by 5 bases, with 16 bases between them. CDR3 length: 14 residues. Germline V CDR1 and CDR2: SGHRS, YFSETQ. CDR3 region: CASSPEGQMDEQYF. The CDR3 DNA sequence: TGCGCCAGCAGCCCGGAAGGACAGATGGACGAGCAGTACTTC.

This sequence joins TRBV19 and TRBJ2-2; tentative D call: TRBD2 (7 bases). This CDR3 has 16 residues. V dropped 3 bases and J dropped 1 base, with 12 bases sitting between them. In germline, CDR1 is LNHDA, CDR2 SQIVND (reference sequence). The CDR3 is CASSIRGGRNTGELFF. CDR3 coding DNA: TGTGCCAGTAGTATTAGGGGGGGACGGAACACCGGGGAGCTGTTTTTT.

CDR3 DNA sequence: TGTGCCAGTAGAACAGGGGGCGCGGGCGGGGAGCTGTTTTTT. It yields the protein CASRTGGAGGELFF. The chain uses TRBV19 and TRBJ2-2; 9 bases are a match to TRBD1. CDR3 size: 14 residues. Germline lookup yields CDR1 LNHDA and CDR2 SQIVND (reference sequence). Trimming cost V 6 bases and J 7 bases; bases outside gene matches: 6.

The rearrangement links TRBV13 to TRBJ1-5, with TRBD1 as a possible D gene (5 bases). Germline V gives CDR1 PRHDT, CDR2 FYEKMQ (reference sequence). The CDR3 sequence is 17 residues long. Trimming took off 5 bases at V and 0 bases at J, with 17 bases between the two ends. As DNA, the CDR3 is TGTGCCAGCAGCCTCTCGGGGCCATCCTATAGCAATCAGCCCCAGCATTTT. It encodes CASSLSGPSYSNQPQHF.

The V gene is TRBV7-2, the J gene TRBJ2-1, with D uncertain. This CDR3 has 15 residues. Germline CDR1 SGHTA, CDR2 FQGNSA. V shed 3 bases and J shed 7 bases, with 16 bases lying between them. In nucleotides, the CDR3 is TGTGCCAGCAGCTTTATTGCCGGTGGCCTGAATGAGCAGTTCTTC. It yields the protein CASSFIAGGLNEQFF.

The chain employs TRBV27 and TRBJ1-4, with TRBD1 matching 9 bases. From germline, CDR1 is MNHEY and CDR2 SMNVEV (reference sequence). The J segment lost 1 base and the V segment lost 0 bases, leaving 6 bases of the junction unmatched. This CDR3 region has 18 residues. The CDR3: CASSLSGQGTVTNEKLFF. The CDR3 DNA follows: TGTGCCAGCAGTTTATCGGGACAGGGAACGGTAACTAATGAAAAACTGTTTTTT.

The V and J genes are TRBV5-6 and TRBJ1-5; D ambiguous. The CDR3 is 15 residues long. Germline loops: CDR1 SGHDT, CDR2 YYEEEE. Trimming took off 1 base at V and 5 bases at J, with 13 bases between the two ends. The CDR3 loop reads CASSLFWSGDQPQHF. The CDR3 DNA follows: TGTGCCAGCAGCTTGTTTTGGTCCGGGGATCAGCCCCAGCATTTT.

V usage is TRBV28 and J usage is TRBJ1-4; D is ambiguous. Germline loops: CDR1 MDHEN, CDR2 SYDVKM. Trimming removed 8 bases at V and 4 bases at J, with 14 bases between. This CDR3 is 14 amino acids long. Written as DNA, the CDR3 is TGTGCCAGCCGATCGGACGTGAATAATGAAAAACTGTTTTTT. This gives the protein CASRSDVNNEKLFF.